Presented here are 20 T cell receptor beta chains from one specimen sequenced in a study of blood T cells in healthy people across ages (dated by TCRdb to between 2014 and 2016). The library was made by 5' RACE. Sequencer: Illumina HiSeq 2500. A second about 6 to 11 cycle PCR used a sample-barcoded 5' primer and a J-beta primer mix. TCRdb trimmed public reads at Q25 via fastp, called clones via MiXCR and kept in-frame beta chains. Entries that share a CDR3 protein sequence are merged under the most common genes and DNA. Here the sample has about 1,400,000 distinct CDR3 sequences; approximately 38% occur a single time. 6.5% to 10% of the sample belongs to the ten largest clones. The sample taken for sequencing was blood. All receptors come from a woman aged 18-29 years in good health.

This chain connects TRBV10-2 to TRBJ2-1; D remains ambiguous. Per germline, CDR1 WSHSY and CDR2 SAAADI. Deletions cut 2 bases from V and 5 bases from J, with 7 bases between. There are 13 residues in the CDR3. This CDR3 is CASSEGIHNEQFF. The CDR3 nucleotides are TGCGCCAGCAGTGAGGGTATACACAATGAGCAGTTCTTC.

This clonotype was seen only a few times. V usage is TRBV9 and J usage is TRBJ2-5; D tentatively reads TRBD1 or TRBD2 (5 bases each). Germline CDR1 and CDR2: SGDLS and YYNGEE. The ends were cut back, 0 bases at V and 5 bases at J, with 11 bases in the middle. The CDR3 is 14 residues long. The CDR3 loop reads CASSVDGARETQYF. As DNA, the CDR3 is TGTGCCAGCAGCGTAGACGGGGCCAGGGAGACCCAGTACTTC.

The chain carries TRBV30 and TRBJ2-1; 10 positions agree with TRBD2. Germline CDR1 is GTSNPN and CDR2 is SVGIG (reference sequence). The CDR3 sequence is 15 residues long. Unmatched junction bases numbered 0, after V lost 0 bases and J lost 1 base. The DNA of the CDR3 is TGTGCCTGGAGTGTACTAGCGGGATCCTACAATGAGCAGTTCTTC. Its translation: CAWSVLAGSYNEQFF. The full variable domain, completed using reference TRBV30 and TRBJ2-1, is SQTIHQWPATLVQPVGSPLSLECTVEGTSNPNLYWYRQAAGRGLQLLFYSVGIGQISSEVPQNLSASRPQDRQFILSSKKLLLSDSGFYLCAWSVLAGSYNEQFFGPGTRLTVL.

The rearrangement joins TRBV27 to TRBJ2-2; TRBD1 matches at 8 bases. Germline V gene sequence: CDR1 MNHEY, CDR2 SMNVEV (reference sequence). V was clipped by 2 bases and J by 6 bases; unmatched bases: 8. The CDR3 loop spans 16 amino acids. The DNA of the CDR3 is TGTGCCAGCAGTTTAATCGCGACAGGGGTGTCCGGGGAGCTGTTTTTT. Translating gives CASSLIATGVSGELFF.

This clonotype was seen at least ten times. The genes are TRBV20-1 and TRBJ2-3; 8 bases fit TRBD1. This CDR3 comprises 14 residues. Germline CDR1 is DFQATT and CDR2 is SNEGSKA (reference sequence). V gave up 2 bases and J gave up 3 bases; unmatched junction bases: 4. The DNA of the CDR3 is TGCAGTGCTAGATCAGGGGGCGTTACAGATACGCAGTATTTT. Translation gives CSARSGGVTDTQYF.

This clonotype was seen many times. The rearrangement uses TRBV10-3 and TRBJ2-3, with a possible D match to TRBD1 (6 bases). V gave up 5 bases and J gave up 3 bases, with 15 bases separating them. The CDR3 is 15 amino acids. CDR1 and CDR2 (germline): ENHRY, SYGVKD. The CDR3 reads CAISNREPPTDTQYF. Written as DNA, the CDR3 is TGTGCCATCAGTAACAGGGAACCACCTACAGATACGCAGTATTTT.

A few counts support this clonotype. The rearrangement links TRBV7-2 to TRBJ2-1; 8 bases line up with TRBD2. The germline gives CDR1 SGHTA, CDR2 FQGNSA. This CDR3 is built from 15 residues. Trimming removed 5 bases from V and 7 bases from J; junction bases left unmatched: 10. CDR3 in DNA: TGTGCCAGCAGCCCAGCCGGGACTAGGGAAAATGAGCAGTTCTTC. The encoded protein is CASSPAGTRENEQFF.

This clonotype occurred a few times. This chain connects TRBV6-2 or TRBV6-3 to TRBJ2-5, with D possibly called TRBD1 or TRBD2 (5 bases each). The CDR3 runs 11 residues. Germline V gene lookup returns CDR1 MNHEY and CDR2 SVGEGT. The V and J ends lost 10 bases and 9 bases respectively, with 15 bases between them. CDR3 sequence (DNA): TGTGCCATCGGGACCTCTTCGGCCCAGTACTTC. This encodes CAIGTSSAQYF.

This clonotype was seen a few times. The chain combines TRBV7-9 with TRBJ1-2; D call uncertain. The germline V gene has CDR1 SEHNR and CDR2 FQNEAQ (reference sequence). Trimming removed 1 base at V and 7 bases at J, with 10 bases between. CDR3 length: 13 residues. CDR3 region: CASSLVTARGYTF. The CDR3 DNA is TGTGCCAGCAGCTTAGTCACCGCGCGTGGCTACACCTTC.

The chain carries TRBV4-1 and TRBJ2-3, with D perhaps matching TRBD1 or TRBD2 (5 bases each). Trimming took 0 bases from V and 0 from J, leaving 19 bases between them. The CDR3 has 19 amino acids. Per the germline V gene, CDR1 is MGHRA and CDR2 is YSYEKL. CDR3 loop: CASSQEGPFRGRSTDTQYF. The CDR3, as DNA: TGCGCCAGCAGCCAAGAGGGCCCGTTTCGGGGACGTAGCACAGATACGCAGTATTTT.

This clonotype was counted only a few times. The chain recombines TRBV12-3 or TRBV12-4 with TRBJ2-5, with a weak D call TRBD1 (6 bases). Judging by the DNA end, TRBJ2-7 fits better; the J call may be wrong. This CDR3 has 14 amino acids. As DNA, the CDR3 is TGTGCCAGCACATTGGCAGGGGCCCCCTACGAGCAGTACTTC. Protein: CASTLAGAPYEQYF.

V usage is TRBV15 and J usage is TRBJ2-1; TRBD2 matches at 7 bases. This CDR3 is 16 amino acids long. Germline assignment: CDR1 LNHNV and CDR2 YYDKDF (reference sequence). V shed 0 bases and J 4 bases; nucleotides not matched to a gene: 6. CDR3 region: CATSRERGTIYNEQFF. CDR3 coding DNA: TGTGCCACCAGCAGAGAGCGGGGGACTATTTACAATGAGCAGTTCTTC.

The V gene is TRBV3-1, the J gene TRBJ1-2; 7 bases line up with TRBD1. CDR1 LGHDT and CDR2 YNNKEL come from the germline V gene (reference sequence). The CDR3 totals 13 residues. Germline trimming cut 2 bases from V and 7 bases from J; bases unmatched to any gene: 4. CDR3 in amino acids: CASSQRKGAGYTF. The CDR3 nucleotides read TGTGCCAGCAGCCAACGGAAGGGGGCTGGCTACACCTTC. The full variable domain, in which reference TRBV3-1 and TRBJ1-2 provide the parts outside the CDR3, is DTAVSQTPKYLVTQMGNDKSIKCEQNLGHDTMYWYKQDSKKFLKIMFSYNNKELIINETVPNRFSPKSPDKAHLNLHINSLELGDSAVYFCASSQRKGAGYTFGSGTRLTVV.

The chain joins TRBV27 to TRBJ1-2, with TRBD1 matching 12 bases. Germline V gives CDR1 MNHEY, CDR2 SMNVEV (reference sequence). The CDR3 has 16 residues. The V and J ends lost 1 base and 5 bases, in that order; junction bases with no gene match: 5. The CDR3 region has the DNA TGTGCCAGCAGTTTATTCCCGGGACAGGGGGCTTATGGCTACACCTTC. Its translation: CASSLFPGQGAYGYTF.

The chain employs TRBV4-2 and TRBJ2-7; D possibly uses TRBD1 or TRBD2 (5 bases each). Deletions cut 0 bases from V and 1 base from J, with 13 bases between. This CDR3 comprises 16 residues. CDR1 and CDR2 from the germline V gene are LGHNA and YNFKEQ. CDR3: CASSQEARGPSYEQYF. CDR3 sequence (DNA): TGTGCCAGCAGCCAAGAGGCTCGGGGACCATCCTACGAGCAGTACTTC.

This clonotype occurred a few times. The chain employs TRBV20-1 and TRBJ2-1; D tentatively reads TRBD1 or TRBD2 (5 bases each). The V end lost 3 bases, the J end lost 8 bases, and 11 bases lay between the germline ends. CDR3 length equals 12 residues. The germline CDR1 and CDR2 sequences are DFQATT and SNEGSKA (reference sequence). CDR3 in amino acids: CSASRQGDEQFF. Written as DNA, the CDR3 is TGCAGTGCTAGTCGGCAGGGAGATGAGCAGTTCTTC.

This clonotype was counted a few times. The V and J genes are TRBV6-5 and TRBJ1-5; tentative D call: TRBD1 (6 bases). V was clipped by 11 bases and J by 6 bases, with 17 bases between them. CDR1 and CDR2 (germline): MNHEY, SVGAGI. This CDR3 comprises 13 residues. The CDR3 coding sequence is TGTGCCGGGGGCGGAGGTCCCGGTCAGCCCCAGCATTTT. The encoded protein is CAGGGGPGQPQHF.

The chain employs TRBV20-1 and TRBJ1-1; D is unresolved. In germline, CDR1 is DFQATT, CDR2 SNEGSKA (reference sequence). Between the trimmed V and J ends, which lost 0 bases and 0 bases, there was a span of 14 bases. The CDR3 contains 16 residues. CDR3 loop: CSARDKRNSMNTEAFF. DNA for the CDR3: TGCAGTGCTAGAGATAAGCGGAACAGCATGAACACTGAAGCTTTCTTT.

This chain uses TRBV20-1 with TRBJ1-1; D remains unclear. The ends were cut back, 7 bases at V and 7 bases at J, with 7 bases in the middle. Germline lookup yields CDR1 DFQATT and CDR2 SNEGSKA (reference sequence). The CDR3 is 9 amino acids. This chain's CDR3 is CSVRIEAFF. CDR3 DNA sequence: TGCAGTGTTCGGATTGAAGCTTTCTTT.

The chain combines TRBV12-3 or TRBV12-4 with TRBJ1-2; no definite D call. The CDR3 consists of 12 residues. V lost 2 bases and J 5 bases, leaving 6 bases between the germline ends. The CDR3 region has the DNA TGTGCCAGCAGTTTAACCCTTTATGGCTACACCTTC. Protein: CASSLTLYGYTF.